This T cell receptor beta chain comes out of a study of blood T cell repertoires in COVID-19. Study overall: From T cells, B-cell-depleted T cells, or PBMCs came the material, which was cDNA or gDNA.

Each recovered donor of Cohort 3 presented with two negative PCRs, clearance, or symptom resolution. Data came from immunoSEQ multiplex PCR; TCRdb stores just in-frame clones and leaves some out. The table lists some 270,000 clones, approximately 83% of them singletons. This CDR3 has 14 amino acids. Germline trimming cut 6 bases from V and 3 bases from J; bases unmatched to any gene: 6. Germline CDR1 KGHSH, CDR2 LQKENI. What was sequenced was PBMCs or T cells enriched from blood (not recorded which). The V call is TRBV18, the J call TRBJ2-5; 8 bases align to TRBD2. The origin of this receptor is a man in his forties or fifties who had recovered from COVID-19. The CDR3 is CASSFPGREETQYF. The CDR3 DNA follows: TGTGCCAGCTCTTTTCCCGGGAGGGAAGAGACCCAGTACTTC.